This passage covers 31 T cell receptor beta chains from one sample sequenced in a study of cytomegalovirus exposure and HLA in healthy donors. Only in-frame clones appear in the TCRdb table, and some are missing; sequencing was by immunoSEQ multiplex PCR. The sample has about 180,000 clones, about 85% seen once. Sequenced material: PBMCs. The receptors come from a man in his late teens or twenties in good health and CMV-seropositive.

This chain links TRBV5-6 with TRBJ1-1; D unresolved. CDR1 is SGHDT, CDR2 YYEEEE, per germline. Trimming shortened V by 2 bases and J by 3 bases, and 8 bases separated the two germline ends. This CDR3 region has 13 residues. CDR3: CASSFSGDTEAFF. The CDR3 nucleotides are TGTGCCAGCAGCTTTTCCGGGGACACTGAAGCTTTCTTT. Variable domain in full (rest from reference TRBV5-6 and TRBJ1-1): DAGVTQSPTHLIKTRGQQVTLRCSPKSGHDTVSWYQQALGQGPQFIFQYYEEEERQRGNFPDRFSGHQFPNYSSELNVNALLLGDSALYLCASSFSGDTEAFFGQGTRLTVV.

In DNA form, the CDR3 reads TGTGCCAGCAGCTTACTACAGACCTACGAGCAGTACTTC. This gives the protein CASSLLQTYEQYF. The chain links TRBV7-9 to TRBJ2-7; no definite D call. The V gene lost 2 bases and the J gene lost 2 bases, with 7 bases spanning the gap. Germline CDR1 reads SEHNR; CDR2 reads FQNEAQ (reference sequence). There are 13 residues in the CDR3. Full variable domain (remainder filled in from reference TRBV7-9 and TRBJ2-7): DTGVSQNPRHKITKRGQNVTFRCDPISEHNRLYWYRQTLGQGPEFLTYFQNEAQLEKSRLLSDRFSAERPKGSFSTLEIQRTEQGDSAMYLCASSLLQTYEQYFGPGTRLTVT.

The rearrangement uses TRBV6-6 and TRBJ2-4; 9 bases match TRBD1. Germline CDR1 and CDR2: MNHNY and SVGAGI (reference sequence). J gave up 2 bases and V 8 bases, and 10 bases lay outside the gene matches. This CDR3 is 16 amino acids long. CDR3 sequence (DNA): TGTGCCAGCGTAGCACAGGGGGCCGTATCCAAAAACATTCAGTACTTC. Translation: CASVAQGAVSKNIQYF.

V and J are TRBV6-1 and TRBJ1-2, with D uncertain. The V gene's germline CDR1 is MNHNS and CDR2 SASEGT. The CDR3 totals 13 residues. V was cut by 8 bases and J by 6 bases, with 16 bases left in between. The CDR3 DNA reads TGTGCCAGCGCCCTAGGCAGGCGGGATGGCTACACCTTC. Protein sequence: CASALGRRDGYTF.

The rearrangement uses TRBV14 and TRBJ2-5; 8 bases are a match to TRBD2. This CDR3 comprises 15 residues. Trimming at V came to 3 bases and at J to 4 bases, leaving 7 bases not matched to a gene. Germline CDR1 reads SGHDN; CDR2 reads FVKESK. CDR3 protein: CASSHIGGAVETQYF. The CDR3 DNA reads TGTGCCAGCAGCCATATCGGGGGGGCCGTAGAGACCCAGTACTTC.

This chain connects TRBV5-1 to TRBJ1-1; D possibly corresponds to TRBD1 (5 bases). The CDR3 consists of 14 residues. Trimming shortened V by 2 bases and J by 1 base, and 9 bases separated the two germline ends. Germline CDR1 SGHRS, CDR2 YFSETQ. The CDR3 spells CASSFVGENTEAFF. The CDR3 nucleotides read TGCGCCAGCAGCTTTGTAGGGGAGAACACTGAAGCTTTCTTT.

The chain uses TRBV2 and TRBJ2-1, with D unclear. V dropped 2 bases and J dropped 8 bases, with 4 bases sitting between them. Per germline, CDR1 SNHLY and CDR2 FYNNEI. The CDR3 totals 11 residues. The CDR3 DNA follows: TGTGCCAGCAGTGAATTCGATGAGCAGTTCTTC. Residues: CASSEFDEQFF.

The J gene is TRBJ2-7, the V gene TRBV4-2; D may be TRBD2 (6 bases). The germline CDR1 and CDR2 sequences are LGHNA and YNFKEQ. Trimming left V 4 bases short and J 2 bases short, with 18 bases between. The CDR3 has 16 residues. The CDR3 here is CASSPQGRTLAYEQYF. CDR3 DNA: TGTGCCAGCAGCCCCCAAGGGAGGACCTTAGCCTACGAGCAGTACTTC.

CDR3 region: CASSYRQGMGDTQYF. CDR3 bases: TGTGCCAGCAGTTATAGACAGGGGATGGGGGATACGCAGTATTTT. The chain has TRBV27 and TRBJ2-3; 8 bases map to TRBD1. This CDR3 has 15 amino acids. CDR1 is MNHEY, CDR2 SMNVEV, per germline (reference sequence). V trimming: 4 bases; J trimming: 6 bases; junction bases outside the gene matches: 9.

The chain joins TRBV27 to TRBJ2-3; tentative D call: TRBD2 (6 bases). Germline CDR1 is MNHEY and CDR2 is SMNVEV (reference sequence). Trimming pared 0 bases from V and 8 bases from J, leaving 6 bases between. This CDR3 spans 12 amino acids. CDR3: CASSLSEGTQYF. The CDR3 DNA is TGTGCCAGCAGTTTATCGGAGGGTACGCAGTATTTT.

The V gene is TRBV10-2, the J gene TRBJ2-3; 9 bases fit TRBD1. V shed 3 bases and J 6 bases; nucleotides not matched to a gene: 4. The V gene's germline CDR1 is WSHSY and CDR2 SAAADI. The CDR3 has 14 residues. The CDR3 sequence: CASSEQGALDTQYF. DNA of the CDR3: TGCGCCAGCAGTGAACAGGGGGCGCTTGATACGCAGTATTTT.

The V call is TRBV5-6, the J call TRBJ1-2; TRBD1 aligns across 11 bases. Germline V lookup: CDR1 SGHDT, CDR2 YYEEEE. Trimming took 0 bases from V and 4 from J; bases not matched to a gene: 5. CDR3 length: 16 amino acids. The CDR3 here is CASSLGGTGGPYGYTF. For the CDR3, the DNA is TGTGCCAGCAGCTTGGGGGGGACAGGGGGTCCCTATGGCTACACCTTC.

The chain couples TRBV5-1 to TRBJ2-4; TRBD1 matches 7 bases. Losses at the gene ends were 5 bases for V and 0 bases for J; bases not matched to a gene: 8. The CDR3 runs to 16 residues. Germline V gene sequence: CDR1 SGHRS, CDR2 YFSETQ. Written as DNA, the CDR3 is TGCGCCAGCAGTTACGGGACAGACCAAGCCAAAAACATTCAGTACTTC. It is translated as CASSYGTDQAKNIQYF.

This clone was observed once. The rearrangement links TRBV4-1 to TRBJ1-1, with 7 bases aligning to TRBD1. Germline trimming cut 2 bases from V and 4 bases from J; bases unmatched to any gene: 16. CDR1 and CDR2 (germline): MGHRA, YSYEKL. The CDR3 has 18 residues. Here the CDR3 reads CASSQSPLEGATGTEAFF. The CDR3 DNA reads TGCGCCAGCAGCCAAAGCCCTCTCGAGGGGGCGACGGGCACTGAAGCTTTCTTT.

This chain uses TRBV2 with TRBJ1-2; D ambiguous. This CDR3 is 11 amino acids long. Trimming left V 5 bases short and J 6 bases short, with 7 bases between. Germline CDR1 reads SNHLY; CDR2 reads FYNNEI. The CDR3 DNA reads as TGTGCCAGCAGTTATACTAATGGCTACACCTTC. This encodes CASSYTNGYTF.

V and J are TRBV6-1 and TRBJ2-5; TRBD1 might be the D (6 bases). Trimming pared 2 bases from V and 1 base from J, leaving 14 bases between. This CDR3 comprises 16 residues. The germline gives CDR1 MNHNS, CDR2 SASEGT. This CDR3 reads CASSELGGHIQETQYF. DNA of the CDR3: TGTGCCAGCAGTGAATTAGGGGGACACATCCAAGAGACCCAGTACTTC.

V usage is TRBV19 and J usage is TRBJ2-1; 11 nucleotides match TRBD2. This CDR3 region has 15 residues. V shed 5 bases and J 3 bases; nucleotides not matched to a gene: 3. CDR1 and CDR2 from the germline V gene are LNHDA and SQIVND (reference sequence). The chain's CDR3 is CASSLTSGGYNEQFF. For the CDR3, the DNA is TGTGCCAGTAGTCTTACTAGCGGGGGCTACAATGAGCAGTTCTTC.

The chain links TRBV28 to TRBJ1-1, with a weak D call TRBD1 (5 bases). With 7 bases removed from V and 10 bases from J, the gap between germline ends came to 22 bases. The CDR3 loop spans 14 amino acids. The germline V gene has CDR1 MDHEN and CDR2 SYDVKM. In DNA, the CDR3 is TGTGCCAGCACCCCCTCAGGGTCAATGATAGGAGCTTTCTTT. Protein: CASTPSGSMIGAFF.

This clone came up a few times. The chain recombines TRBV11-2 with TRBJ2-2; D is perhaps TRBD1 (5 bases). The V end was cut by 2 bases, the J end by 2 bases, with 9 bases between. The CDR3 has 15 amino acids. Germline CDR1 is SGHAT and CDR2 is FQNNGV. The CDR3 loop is CASSLQGPNTGELFF. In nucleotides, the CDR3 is TGTGCCAGCAGCTTACAGGGTCCCAACACCGGGGAGCTGTTTTTT.

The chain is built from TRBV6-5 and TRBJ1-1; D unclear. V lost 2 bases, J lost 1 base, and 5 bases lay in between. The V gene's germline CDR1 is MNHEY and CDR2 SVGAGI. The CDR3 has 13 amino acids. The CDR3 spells CASSYGPNTEAFF. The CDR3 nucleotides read TGTGCCAGCAGTTACGGCCCGAACACTGAAGCTTTCTTT.

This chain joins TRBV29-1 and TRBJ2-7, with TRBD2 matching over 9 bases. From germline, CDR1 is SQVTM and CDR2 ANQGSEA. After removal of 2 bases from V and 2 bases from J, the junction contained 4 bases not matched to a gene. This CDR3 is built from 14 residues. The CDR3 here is CSVELASGAYEQYF. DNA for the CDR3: TGCAGCGTTGAATTGGCTAGCGGGGCCTACGAGCAGTACTTC.

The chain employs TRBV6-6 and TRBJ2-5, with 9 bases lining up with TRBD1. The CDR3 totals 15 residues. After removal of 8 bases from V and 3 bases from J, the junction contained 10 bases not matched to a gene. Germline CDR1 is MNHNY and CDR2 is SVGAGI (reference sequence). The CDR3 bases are TGTGCCAGCGCTAAGGGACAGGGAAATGAAGAGACCCAGTACTTC. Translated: CASAKGQGNEETQYF.

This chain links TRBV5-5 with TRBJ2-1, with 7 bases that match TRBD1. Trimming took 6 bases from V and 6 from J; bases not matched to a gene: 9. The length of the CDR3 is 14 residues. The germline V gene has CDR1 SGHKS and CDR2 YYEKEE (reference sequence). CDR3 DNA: TGTGCCAGCAAAAGGGGGCCCCCGGCCAATGAGCAGTTCTTC. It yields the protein CASKRGPPANEQFF.

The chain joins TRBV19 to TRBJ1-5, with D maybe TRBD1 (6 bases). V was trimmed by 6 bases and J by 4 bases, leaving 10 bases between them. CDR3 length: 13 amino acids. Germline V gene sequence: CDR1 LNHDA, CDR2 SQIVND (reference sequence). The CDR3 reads CASRTTGNQPQHF. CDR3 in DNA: TGTGCCAGTAGGACCACAGGGAATCAGCCCCAGCATTTT. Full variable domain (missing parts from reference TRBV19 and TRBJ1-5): DGGITQSPKYLFRKEGQNVTLSCEQNLNHDAMYWYRQDPGQGLRLIYYSQIVNDFQKGDIAEGYSVSREKKESFPLTVTSAQKNPTAFYLCASRTTGNQPQHFGDGTRLSIL.

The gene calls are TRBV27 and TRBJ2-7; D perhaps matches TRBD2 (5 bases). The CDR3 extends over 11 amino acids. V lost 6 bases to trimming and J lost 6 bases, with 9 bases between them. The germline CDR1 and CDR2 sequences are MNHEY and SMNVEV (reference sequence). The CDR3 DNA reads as TGTGCCAGCAGCTTGGCGGGCGAGCAGTACTTC. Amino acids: CASSLAGEQYF.

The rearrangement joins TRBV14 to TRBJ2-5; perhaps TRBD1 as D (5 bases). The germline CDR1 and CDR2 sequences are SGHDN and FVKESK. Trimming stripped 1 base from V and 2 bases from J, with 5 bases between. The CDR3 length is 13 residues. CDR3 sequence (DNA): TGTGCCAGCAGCCAAGGACAGCAAGAGACCCAGTACTTC. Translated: CASSQGQQETQYF.

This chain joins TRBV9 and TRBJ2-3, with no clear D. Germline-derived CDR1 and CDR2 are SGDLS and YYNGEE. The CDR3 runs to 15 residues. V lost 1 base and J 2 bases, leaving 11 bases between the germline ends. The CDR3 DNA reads TGTGCCAGCAGCGTATCAGACTTCGCCACAGATACGCAGTATTTT. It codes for CASSVSDFATDTQYF.

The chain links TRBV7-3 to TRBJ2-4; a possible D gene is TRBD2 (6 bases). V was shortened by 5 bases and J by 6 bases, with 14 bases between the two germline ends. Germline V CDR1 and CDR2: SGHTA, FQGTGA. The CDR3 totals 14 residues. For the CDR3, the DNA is TGTGCCAGCAGCCCTTCGTACGGGGGAAACATTCAGTACTTC. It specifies CASSPSYGGNIQYF.

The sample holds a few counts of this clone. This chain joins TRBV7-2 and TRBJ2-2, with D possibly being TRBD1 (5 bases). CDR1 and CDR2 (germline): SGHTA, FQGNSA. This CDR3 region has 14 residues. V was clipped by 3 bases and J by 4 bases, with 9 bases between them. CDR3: CASSFGHITGELFF. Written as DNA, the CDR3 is TGTGCCAGCAGCTTCGGACACATCACCGGGGAGCTGTTTTTT. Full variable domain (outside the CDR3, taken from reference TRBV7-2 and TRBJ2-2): GAGVSQSPSNKVTEKGKDVELRCDPISGHTALYWYRQSLGQGLEFLIYFQGNSAPDKSGLPSDRFSAERTGGSVSTLTIQRTQQEDSAVYLCASSFGHITGELFFGEGSRLTVL.

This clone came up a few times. DNA of the CDR3: TGTGCCAGCTCAAGAGAATTGAGGGGCAATCAGCCCCAGCATTTT. Translated, it gives CASSRELRGNQPQHF. The chain couples TRBV18 to TRBJ1-5; no firm D call. With 5 bases removed from V and 2 bases from J, the gap between germline ends came to 13 bases. Germline V gene data show CDR1 as KGHSH and CDR2 as LQKENI. The CDR3 spans 15 residues. Full variable domain (remainder filled in from reference TRBV18 and TRBJ1-5): NAGVMQNPRHLVRRRGQEARLRCSPMKGHSHVYWYRQLPEEGLKFMVYLQKENIIDESGMPKERFSAEFPKEGPSILRIQQVVRGDSAAYFCASSRELRGNQPQHFGDGTRLSIL.

The CDR3, as DNA: TGTGCCAGCAGTCCTACTTACAATGAGCAGTTCTTC. Amino acid sequence: CASSPTYNEQFF. J is TRBJ2-1 and V is TRBV28; the D is unclear. Germline V gene data show CDR1 as MDHEN and CDR2 as SYDVKM. CDR3 length: 12 amino acids. Trimming left V 5 bases short and J 4 bases short, with 6 bases between.